This TCR beta chain was identified in a study of Graves' ophthalmopathy and Graves' hyperthyroidism. Study background: Blood was drawn at initial diagnosis, before any treatment. Broader study findings: Most expanded clonotypes from thyroid (those above 0.001 frequency) were also found in blood.

The sequenced template was RNA, covering the TCR beta CDR3 region. The workflow started with a first-round RT-PCR run with HTBI primers and then moved on to a second-round multiplex PCR. Using its own MiXCR run on the multiplex PCR reads, TCRdb lists one record per CDR3 protein. The sample holds roughly 700,000 distinct CDR3 sequences, roughly two fifths seen once. This clonotype was seen repeatedly, ten times or more. Its antigen is unknown. The CDR3 runs to 15 residues. Germline CDR1 reads LNHNV; CDR2 reads YYDKDF (reference sequence). V lost 0 bases and J 1 base, leaving 10 bases between the germline ends.

V and J are TRBV15 and TRBJ2-7; TRBD1 is a possible D gene (5 bases). The receptor was isolated from an adult man with Graves' ophthalmopathy. Material: peripheral blood. The CDR3, as DNA: TGTGCCACCAGCAGAGATCGCGACAGTTCCTACGAGCAGTACTTC. Its protein is CATSRDRDSSYEQYF. The full variable domain, with the rest looked up from reference TRBV15 and TRBJ2-7, is DAMVIQNPRYQVTQFGKPVTLSCSQTLNHNVMYWYQQKSSQAPKLLFHYYDKDFNNEADTPDNFQSRRPNTSFCFLDIRSPGLGDTAMYLCATSRDRDSSYEQYFGPGTRLTVT.